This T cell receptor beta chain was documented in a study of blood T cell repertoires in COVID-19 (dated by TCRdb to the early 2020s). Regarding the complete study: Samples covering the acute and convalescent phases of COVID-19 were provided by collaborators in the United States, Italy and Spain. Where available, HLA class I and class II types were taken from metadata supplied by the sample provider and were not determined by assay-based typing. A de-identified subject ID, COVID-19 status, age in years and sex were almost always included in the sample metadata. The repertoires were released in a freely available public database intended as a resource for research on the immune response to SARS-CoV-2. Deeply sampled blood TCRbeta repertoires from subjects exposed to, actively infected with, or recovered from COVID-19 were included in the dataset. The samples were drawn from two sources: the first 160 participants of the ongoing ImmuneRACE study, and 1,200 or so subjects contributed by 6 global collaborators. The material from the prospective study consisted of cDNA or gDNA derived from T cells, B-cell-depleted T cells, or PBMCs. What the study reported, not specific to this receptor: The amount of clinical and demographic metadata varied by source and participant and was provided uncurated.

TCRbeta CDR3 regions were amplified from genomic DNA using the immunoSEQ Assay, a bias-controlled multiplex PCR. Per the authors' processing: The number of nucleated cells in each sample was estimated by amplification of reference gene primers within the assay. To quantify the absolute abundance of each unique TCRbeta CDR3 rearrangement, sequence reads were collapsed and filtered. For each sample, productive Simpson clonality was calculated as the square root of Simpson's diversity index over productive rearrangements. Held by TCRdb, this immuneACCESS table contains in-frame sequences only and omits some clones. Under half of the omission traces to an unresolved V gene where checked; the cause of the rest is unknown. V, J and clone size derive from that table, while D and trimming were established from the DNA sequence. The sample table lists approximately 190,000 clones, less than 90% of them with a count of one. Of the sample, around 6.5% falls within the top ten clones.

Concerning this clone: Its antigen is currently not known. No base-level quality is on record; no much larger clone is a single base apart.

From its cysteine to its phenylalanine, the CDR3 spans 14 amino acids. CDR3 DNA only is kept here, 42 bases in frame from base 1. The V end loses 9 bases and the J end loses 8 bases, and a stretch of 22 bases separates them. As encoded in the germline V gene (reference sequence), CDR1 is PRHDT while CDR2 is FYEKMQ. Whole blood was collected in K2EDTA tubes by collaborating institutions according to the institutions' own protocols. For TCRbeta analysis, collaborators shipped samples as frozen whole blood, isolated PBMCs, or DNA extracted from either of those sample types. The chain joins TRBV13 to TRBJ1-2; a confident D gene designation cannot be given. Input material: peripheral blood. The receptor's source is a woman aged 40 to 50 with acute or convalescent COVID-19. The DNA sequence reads TGTGCCAGTACCGGAACCGAGGGAACGGGCGGCTACACCTTC. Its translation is CASTGTEGTGGYTF.